The 27 T cell receptor beta chains listed next were all sequenced from one sample in a study of cytomegalovirus exposure and HLA in healthy donors. With 60 Vbeta and 13 Jbeta primers, the PCR was carried out. The method was immunoSEQ multiplex PCR; TCRdb's version includes in-frame clones alone and lacks a portion of them. The repertoire holds about 170,000 clones, with about four fifths as singletons. What was sequenced was PBMCs. The receptors derive from a male donor in good health and CMV-seronegative.

The chain joins TRBV7-9 to TRBJ2-7; 7 nucleotides line up with TRBD1. CDR3 length equals 14 residues. With 4 bases clipped from V and 3 bases from J, the junction kept 6 bases outside the gene matches. Germline V gene sequence: CDR1 SEHNR, CDR2 FQNEAQ (reference sequence). The DNA of the CDR3 is TGTGCCAGCAGCTATGGGGACAGAGGCTACGAGCAGTACTTC. As protein: CASSYGDRGYEQYF.

This chain joins TRBV5-6 and TRBJ2-7; a possible D gene is TRBD2 (5 bases). V gave up 4 bases and J gave up 2 bases, with 13 bases separating them. CDR3 length: 14 amino acids. Per the germline V gene, CDR1 is SGHDT and CDR2 is YYEEEE. In nucleotides, the CDR3 is TGTGCCAGCAGCCCCGCCCGGGGAACCTACGAGCAGTACTTC. This sequence encodes CASSPARGTYEQYF.

A note on this clone: One junction end disagrees with the germline gene, perhaps due to a read error. Other DNA sequences from this sample encode an identical CDR3 as well. The V and J genes are TRBV6-5 and TRBJ2-7, with D perhaps matching TRBD1 (6 bases). Germline V gene lookup returns CDR1 MNHEY and CDR2 SVGAGI. The CDR3 spans 15 residues. The CDR3 is CASSYSPDRSYEQYF. The DNA for the CDR3 is TGTGCCAGCAGCTACTCCCCCGACAGGTCCTACGAGCAGTACTTC.

The chain couples TRBV29-1 to TRBJ1-5; D is possibly TRBD1 (5 bases). V lost 7 bases and J lost 0, with 13 bases in between. The CDR3 contains 14 residues. Germline assignment: CDR1 SQVTM and CDR2 ANQGSEA. CDR3 in DNA: TGCAGCGCCACCGAGACAGCTAGCAATCAGCCCCAGCATTTT. Its translation: CSATETASNQPQHF.

To note about this clone: At one of its ends the junction is not consistent with the germline gene, which may arise from a read error. The rearrangement links TRBV5-6 to TRBJ1-2; TRBD1 agrees at 9 bases. CDR1 SGHDT and CDR2 YYEEEE come from the germline V gene. This CDR3 has 16 residues. CDR3 sequence (DNA): TGTGCCAGCAGCTTAGTAACAGGGGGCGCTTGGTATGGCTACCCCTTC. Its translation is CASSLVTGGAWYGYPF. The complete variable domain, with remaining parts taken from reference TRBV5-6 and TRBJ1-2, reads DAGVTQSPTHLIKTRGQQVTLRCSPKSGHDTVSWYQQALGQGPQFIFQYYEEEERQRGNFPDRFSGHQFPNYSSELNVNALLLGDSALYLCASSLVTGGAWYGYPFGSGTRLTVV.

The rearrangement joins TRBV29-1 to TRBJ1-5, with 9 bases lining up with TRBD1. Germline CDR1 is SQVTM and CDR2 is ANQGSEA. V was pared by 4 bases and J by 6 bases, with 4 bases of the junction left unmatched. This CDR3 is built from 13 residues. As DNA, the CDR3 is TGCAGCGTTGGACAGGGGGTCGGTCAGCCCCAGCATTTT. This translates into CSVGQGVGQPQHF.

The genes are TRBV6-1 and TRBJ2-3, with a weak D call TRBD2 (5 bases). CDR1 and CDR2 from the germline V gene are MNHNS and SASEGT. The CDR3 has 15 residues. V lost 1 base, J lost 4 bases, and 12 bases lay in between. Here the CDR3 DNA reads TGTGCCAGCAGTGAAGGAGGACTTCCCCCAGATACGCAGTATTTT. Residues: CASSEGGLPPDTQYF.

The V call is TRBV10-2, the J call TRBJ2-5, with 13 bases aligning to TRBD2. This CDR3 is built from 15 residues. Trimming at V came to 3 bases and at J to 7 bases, leaving 5 bases not matched to a gene. In germline, CDR1 is WSHSY, CDR2 SAAADI. Here the CDR3 reads CASSELAGGTRTQYF. The CDR3 nucleotides are TGCGCCAGCAGTGAACTAGCGGGGGGGACCAGGACCCAGTACTTC.

The table lists this clone with a count of one. The DNA for the CDR3 is TGTGCCAGTAGGTCCCCCACTAGCGGGAGCATCGACGAGCAGTACTTC. Its protein product is CASRSPTSGSIDEQYF. The V call is TRBV19, the J call TRBJ2-7, with TRBD2 matching 11 bases. This CDR3 is 16 amino acids long. From germline, CDR1 is LNHDA and CDR2 SQIVND (reference sequence). The V segment lost 6 bases and the J segment 5 bases; nucleotides outside the gene matches: 12. Based on the CDR3 plus reference TRBV19 and TRBJ2-7, the full variable domain is DGGITQSPKYLFRKEGQNVTLSCEQNLNHDAMYWYRQDPGQGLRLIYYSQIVNDFQKGDIAEGYSVSREKKESFPLTVTSAQKNPTAFYLCASRSPTSGSIDEQYFGPGTRLTVT.

The V and J genes are TRBV29-1 and TRBJ2-3; 7 bases align to TRBD2. The J segment lost 1 base and the V segment lost 3 bases, leaving 7 bases of the junction unmatched. The germline V gene encodes CDR1 SQVTM and CDR2 ANQGSEA. The CDR3 runs to 15 residues. Here the CDR3 DNA reads TGCAGCGTTGATGACCGCGGGAGCGGCACAGATACGCAGTATTTT. This gives the protein CSVDDRGSGTDTQYF.

This rearrangement joins TRBV28 to TRBJ2-3, with 11 bases fitting TRBD2. After removal of 1 base from V and 5 bases from J, the junction contained 2 bases not matched to a gene. The CDR3 spans 15 residues. CDR1 is MDHEN, CDR2 SYDVKM, per germline. In DNA form, the CDR3 reads TGTGCCAGCAGTTTATCTAGCGGGAGGAAAGATACGCAGTATTTT. It yields the protein CASSLSSGRKDTQYF.

V and J are TRBV28 and TRBJ2-1, with D perhaps TRBD2 (6 bases). The V and J ends lost 3 bases and 2 bases respectively, with 8 bases between them. Per the germline V gene, CDR1 is MDHEN and CDR2 is SYDVKM. The CDR3 runs to 14 residues. The CDR3 is CASSLAGPYNEQFF. In nucleotides, the CDR3 is TGTGCCAGCAGTTTGGCGGGGCCCTACAATGAGCAGTTCTTC. The whole variable domain, remainder taken from reference TRBV28 and TRBJ2-1, is DVKVTQSSRYLVKRTGEKVFLECVQDMDHENMFWYRQDPGLGLRLIYFSYDVKMKEKGDIPEGYSVSREKKERFSLILESASTNQTSMYLCASSLAGPYNEQFFGPGTRLTVL.

The chain links TRBV27 to TRBJ2-3; a possible D gene is TRBD1 (6 bases). Germline assignment: CDR1 MNHEY and CDR2 SMNVEV (reference sequence). Trimming stripped 3 bases from V and 4 bases from J, with 17 bases between. The CDR3 is 16 residues long. The CDR3 loop reads CASSFRRQAGADTQYF. CDR3 coding DNA: TGTGCCAGCAGTTTCCGGAGACAGGCGGGTGCAGATACGCAGTATTTT.

This chain joins TRBV11-2 and TRBJ2-7, with D perhaps matching TRBD1 (6 bases). Germline CDR1 SGHAT, CDR2 FQNNGV. The CDR3 totals 13 residues. Deletions cut 5 bases from V and 2 bases from J, with 10 bases between. The CDR3 DNA sequence: TGTGCCAGCAGCCAGACAGGAGCCTACGAGCAGTACTTC. This gives the protein CASSQTGAYEQYF.

The J gene is TRBJ1-1, the V gene TRBV7-3, with a possible D match to TRBD1 (6 bases). Per germline, CDR1 SGHTA and CDR2 FQGTGA. The CDR3 sequence is 14 residues long. Trimming pared 5 bases from V and 4 bases from J, leaving 14 bases between. The CDR3 coding sequence is TGTGCCAGCAGCCCCTCGGGGGGCCCCACTGAAGCTTTCTTT. Its translation is CASSPSGGPTEAFF.

V and J are TRBV29-1 and TRBJ1-4; no firm D call. Germline V lookup: CDR1 SQVTM, CDR2 ANQGSEA. The CDR3 runs to 13 residues. V gave up 4 bases and J gave up 5 bases, with 11 bases separating them. The CDR3 DNA follows: TGCAGCGTTGTTCGTTCGGGGAATGAAAAACTGTTTTTT. This encodes CSVVRSGNEKLFF.

In regard to this clone: In the same sample, other DNA sequences code for this CDR3. This chain uses TRBV5-1 with TRBJ2-6, with 14 nucleotides matching TRBD2. Germline V gene sequence: CDR1 SGHRS, CDR2 YFSETQ. This CDR3 spans 17 amino acids. The V gene end was trimmed by 4 bases and the J gene end by 4 bases; junction bases not matched to a gene: 4. The CDR3 sequence: CASSPGLAGGGANVLTF. The CDR3 DNA reads TGCGCCAGCAGCCCAGGACTAGCGGGGGGCGGGGCCAACGTCCTGACTTTC.

The J gene is TRBJ2-2, the V gene TRBV5-1, with 9 bases aligning to TRBD1. Germline CDR1 SGHRS, CDR2 YFSETQ. The CDR3 covers 15 residues. Germline trimming cut 4 bases from V and 1 base from J; bases unmatched to any gene: 2. The CDR3 bases are TGCGCCAGCAGCACAGGGGGCCAGAACACCGGGGAGCTGTTTTTT. Its protein is CASSTGGQNTGELFF.

The V gene is TRBV7-2, the J gene TRBJ1-5; 10 bases agree with TRBD1. Per germline, CDR1 SGHTA and CDR2 FQGNSA. The ends lost 0 bases at V and 3 bases at J; junction bases unmatched: 2. The CDR3 consists of 16 residues. CDR3 amino acids: CASSLAGQGYNQPQHF. The CDR3 coding sequence is TGTGCCAGCAGCTTAGCGGGACAGGGGTACAATCAGCCCCAGCATTTT.

In this sample, this clone turned up a few times. The rearrangement joins TRBV5-1 to TRBJ1-5, with 7 bases aligning to TRBD1. The CDR3 loop spans 15 amino acids. CDR1 SGHRS and CDR2 YFSETQ come from the germline V gene. The junction had 6 bases not matched to a gene; V was cut back by 3 bases and J by 3 bases. DNA of the CDR3: TGCGCCAGCAGCTGGGGGACAGAGGCCAATCAGCCCCAGCATTTT. The encoded protein is CASSWGTEANQPQHF.

The chain combines TRBV9 with TRBJ1-2; 10 nucleotides match TRBD1. The junction had 7 bases not matched to a gene; V was cut back by 4 bases and J by 7 bases. The CDR3 sequence is 14 residues long. Looked up from germline, CDR1 is SGDLS and CDR2 is YYNGEE. In DNA, the CDR3 is TGTGCCAGCAGCTTCCGGGACAGGGGCTCTGGCTACACCTTC. Amino acid sequence: CASSFRDRGSGYTF.

The chain recombines TRBV7-3 with TRBJ2-5; 11 nucleotides line up with TRBD2. Germline assignment: CDR1 SGHTA and CDR2 FQGTGA. With V trimmed by 2 bases and J by 5 bases, 10 bases remained unmatched. The CDR3 length is 17 residues. The CDR3 DNA follows: TGTGCCAGCAGCTTATATGCTAGCGGGGGGTTGGGGGAGACCCAGTACTTC. Its protein product is CASSLYASGGLGETQYF.

This clone was counted between two and nine times. The V and J genes are TRBV7-9 and TRBJ1-1; 9 bases fit TRBD1. This CDR3 contains 14 residues. The V gene's germline CDR1 is SEHNR and CDR2 FQNEAQ (reference sequence). V dropped 5 bases and J dropped 8; count of bases not matched to a gene: 9. The CDR3 DNA reads TGTGCCAGCAGCATAAGAGGGACAGGGAACGAAGCTTTCTTT. Protein: CASSIRGTGNEAFF.

The chain couples TRBV12-5 to TRBJ1-2; 11 bases line up with TRBD1. The germline V gene has CDR1 LGHNT and CDR2 FRNRAP. The CDR3 has 15 residues. Trimming cost V 4 bases and J 6 bases; bases outside gene matches: 7. The CDR3 spells CASGWGDRGNDGYTF. The CDR3, as DNA: TGTGCTAGTGGTTGGGGGGACAGGGGGAACGATGGCTACACCTTC. The full variable domain, rest sourced from reference TRBV12-5 and TRBJ1-2, is DARVTQTPRHKVTEMGQEVTMRCQPILGHNTVFWYRQTMMQGLELLAYFRNRAPLDDSGMPKDRFSAEMPDATLATLKIQPSEPRDSAVYFCASGWGDRGNDGYTFGSGTRLTVV.

The chain couples TRBV29-1 to TRBJ1-5; a possible D gene is TRBD1 (5 bases). The CDR3 spans 13 residues. CDR1 is SQVTM, CDR2 ANQGSEA, per germline. The V end was cut by 3 bases, the J end by 7 bases, with 13 bases between. The CDR3 DNA reads as TGCAGCGTTGAGGCGGGGCCTGGACAGCCCCAGCATTTT. Its protein is CSVEAGPGQPQHF.

The rearrangement uses TRBV27 and TRBJ2-7; D is unclear. This CDR3 is 14 amino acids long. V lost 2 bases to trimming and J lost 0 bases, with 8 bases between them. CDR1 and CDR2 (germline): MNHEY, SMNVEV (reference sequence). This CDR3 is CASSLAASSYEQYF. For the CDR3, the DNA is TGTGCCAGCAGTTTAGCTGCGAGCTCCTACGAGCAGTACTTC.

The chain is built from TRBV11-2 and TRBJ2-7, with D maybe TRBD1 (5 bases). The V end lost 1 base, the J end lost 0 bases, and 10 bases lay between the germline ends. Germline assignment: CDR1 SGHAT and CDR2 FQNNGV. This CDR3 has 15 amino acids. CDR3 bases: TGTGCCAGCAGCTTAGGACAGTTCCTCTCCTACGAGCAGTACTTC. Its protein is CASSLGQFLSYEQYF.